This paragraph covers one T cell receptor (beta chain) sequence. CDR1 LNHDA and CDR2 SQIVND come from the germline V gene (reference sequence). V was clipped by 5 bases and J by 5 bases, with 9 bases between them. The CDR3 extends over 13 amino acids. This sample was taken from a study of blood T cell repertoires in COVID-19. Study as a whole: Both acute and convalescent COVID-19 samples were obtained from the United States, Italy and Spain. Sample material is recorded as cDNA or gDNA derived from T cells, B-cell-depleted T cells, or PBMCs.

Original data processing: Amplification of reference gene primers provided the estimated nucleated cell counts. TCRdb keeps only in-frame clones here, not all; method: immunoSEQ multiplex PCR. That table is the source of V, J and clone size, and D and trimming were worked out from the DNA. The table includes about 230,000 clones, 85% to 90% detected once. Patients from Seattle were sampled longitudinally, starting during active infection. The gene calls are TRBV19 and TRBJ1-4; no clear D. The sequenced material came from peripheral blood. This sequence was found in a man aged 50 or older with COVID-19, enrolled during active disease. The CDR3 nucleotides are TGTGCCAGTAGTCGGCAGGAAAATGAAAAACTGTTTTTT. It translates to CASSRQENEKLFF.